Each of the 25 T cell receptor beta chains below was sequenced from the same sample in a study of sequential checkpoint blockade in melanoma. Treatment defined: randomized to nivolumab then ipilimumab (arm A) or the reverse (arm B). This table comes from immunoSEQ multiplex PCR, and its TCRdb copy is limited to in-frame clones, with some not included. The sample yields around 18,000 clones, 55% to 70% seen once. Sequenced here: CD8+ T cells sorted from blood (inferred from file names), sampled from a patient given nivolumab and ipilimumab in sequence. Source of these receptors: a human donor with melanoma.

This sequence joins TRBV19 and TRBJ1-1; no clear D. Per the germline V gene, CDR1 is LNHDA and CDR2 is SQIVND (reference sequence). V gave up 4 bases and J gave up 1 base, with 10 bases separating them. The CDR3 sequence is 14 residues long. DNA of the CDR3: TGTGCCAGTAGTAACCCGGTCGCGAACACTGAAGCTTTCTTT. Its protein product is CASSNPVANTEAFF. The full variable domain, rest sourced from reference TRBV19 and TRBJ1-1, is DGGITQSPKYLFRKEGQNVTLSCEQNLNHDAMYWYRQDPGQGLRLIYYSQIVNDFQKGDIAEGYSVSREKKESFPLTVTSAQKNPTAFYLCASSNPVANTEAFFGQGTRLTVV.

This rearrangement joins TRBV28 to TRBJ2-1, with 10 bases that match TRBD2. CDR1 and CDR2 from the germline V gene are MDHEN and SYDVKM. There are 18 residues in the CDR3. Germline trimming cut 2 bases from V and 5 bases from J; bases unmatched to any gene: 12. This chain's CDR3 is CASSLPYHTSGAHNEQFF. CDR3 sequence (DNA): TGTGCCAGCAGTTTACCCTACCATACTAGCGGGGCGCACAATGAGCAGTTCTTC.

The chain recombines TRBV2 with TRBJ2-5; the match to TRBD2 covers 7 bases. After removal of 4 bases from V and 1 base from J, the junction contained 6 bases not matched to a gene. Germline V gene data show CDR1 as SNHLY and CDR2 as FYNNEI. CDR3 size: 15 residues. The CDR3 nucleotides are TGTGCCAGCAGTGTGGGTAGCGGGTCCCAAGAGACCCAGTACTTC. The encoded protein is CASSVGSGSQETQYF.

V gene TRBV29-1 combines with J gene TRBJ2-7, with D possibly being TRBD1 (6 bases). Germline V gives CDR1 SQVTM, CDR2 ANQGSEA. The CDR3 runs to 14 residues. V was trimmed by 0 bases and J by 3 bases, leaving 12 bases between them. CDR3 protein: CSVEDRQGIYEQYF. The CDR3 coding sequence is TGCAGCGTTGAAGATCGGCAGGGGATCTACGAGCAGTACTTC.

The chain couples TRBV5-1 to TRBJ2-1; 8 bases line up with TRBD2. Looked up from germline, CDR1 is SGHRS and CDR2 is YFSETQ. The CDR3 contains 17 residues. Trimming took 2 bases from V and 6 from J; bases not matched to a gene: 13. CDR3 sequence: CASSFDPGLGFGNEQFF. The CDR3 nucleotides read TGCGCCAGCAGCTTCGACCCGGGACTAGGGTTCGGCAATGAGCAGTTCTTC.

The rearrangement uses TRBV11-2 and TRBJ1-5; D is unresolved. This CDR3 has 15 residues. Germline lookup yields CDR1 SGHAT and CDR2 FQNNGV. The ends were cut back, 0 bases at V and 4 bases at J, with 10 bases in the middle. CDR3 sequence reads: CASSLDGSQNQPQHF. In nucleotides, the CDR3 is TGTGCCAGCAGCTTAGACGGGTCTCAAAATCAGCCCCAGCATTTT.

This clone was observed a handful of times. V is TRBV11-2 and J is TRBJ1-4; 9 nucleotides agree with TRBD1. V was clipped by 5 bases and J by 5 bases; unmatched bases: 12. Germline lookup yields CDR1 SGHAT and CDR2 FQNNGV. This CDR3 contains 17 residues. In nucleotides, the CDR3 is TGTGCCAGCAGCGGCCGGGACAGGGCCCACCGGAATGAAAAACTGTTTTTT. Residues: CASSGRDRAHRNEKLFF.

The CDR3: CAWSAGQGAEAFF. For the CDR3, the DNA is TGTGCCTGGAGCGCTGGACAGGGCGCTGAAGCTTTCTTT. This rearrangement joins TRBV30 to TRBJ1-1; 8 bases fit TRBD1. The CDR3 covers 13 residues. The V gene's germline CDR1 is GTSNPN and CDR2 SVGIG (reference sequence). The V gene end was trimmed by 3 bases and the J gene end by 6 bases; junction bases not matched to a gene: 6. Full variable domain (outside the CDR3, taken from reference TRBV30 and TRBJ1-1): SQTIHQWPATLVQPVGSPLSLECTVEGTSNPNLYWYRQAAGRGLQLLFYSVGIGQISSEVPQNLSASRPQDRQFILSSKKLLLSDSGFYLCAWSAGQGAEAFFGQGTRLTVV.

V gene TRBV27 combines with J gene TRBJ2-3, with TRBD2 matching over 9 bases. This CDR3 is built from 15 residues. The V gene's germline CDR1 is MNHEY and CDR2 SMNVEV (reference sequence). V lost 5 bases to trimming and J lost 4 bases; unmatched junction nucleotides: 7. CDR3 sequence reads: CASSPISGRADTQYF. CDR3 nucleotides: TGTGCCAGCAGTCCGATTAGCGGGAGAGCAGATACGCAGTATTTT.

This sequence joins TRBV28 and TRBJ1-1; 9 bases fit TRBD1. V lost 4 bases to trimming and J lost 5 bases; unmatched junction nucleotides: 8. Germline CDR1 and CDR2: MDHEN and SYDVKM. The CDR3 loop spans 15 amino acids. CDR3 loop: CASSSPGTGRTEAFF. The CDR3 bases are TGTGCCAGCAGTTCCCCCGGGACAGGGAGAACTGAAGCTTTCTTT.

CDR3 loop: CASVDSTSGANVLTF. The CDR3 region has the DNA TGTGCCAGTGTGGACAGCACCTCTGGGGCCAACGTCCTGACTTTC. The chain is built from TRBV6-1 and TRBJ2-6; tentative D call: TRBD1 (6 bases). Germline-derived CDR1 and CDR2 are MNHNS and SASEGT. Trimming took 9 bases from V and 0 from J, leaving 12 bases between them. The CDR3 sequence is 15 residues long.

This clone was detected a few times. The J gene is TRBJ2-7, the V gene TRBV11-2; 9 bases fit TRBD2. Per the germline V gene, CDR1 is SGHAT and CDR2 is FQNNGV. The CDR3 is made up of 15 amino acids. Trimming took 1 base from V and 2 from J; bases not matched to a gene: 3. The DNA of the CDR3 is TGTGCCAGCAGCTTAGGACTAGCGGCGCCCTACGAGCAGTACTTC. The encoded protein is CASSLGLAAPYEQYF.

The genes are TRBV5-8 and TRBJ1-2, with D perhaps TRBD1 (5 bases). Looked up from germline, CDR1 is SGHTS and CDR2 is YDEGEE. Deletions cut 3 bases from V and 8 bases from J, with 26 bases between. The CDR3 consists of 17 residues. The CDR3, as DNA: TGTGCCAGCAGCTGGGGAGTTCTTGCGGGGGATCCGCGGGGCTACACCTTC. Its translation: CASSWGVLAGDPRGYTF. The full variable domain, its missing parts supplied by reference TRBV5-8 and TRBJ1-2, is EAGVTQSPTHLIKTRGQQATLRCSPISGHTSVYWYQQALGLGLQFLLWYDEGEERNRGNFPPRFSGRQFPNYSSELNVNALELEDSALYLCASSWGVLAGDPRGYTFGSGTRLTVV.

The CDR3 DNA is TGTGCCAGCAGCCTACCGACTTCCGGGACAGGACACTCAAGGGAGCCCCAGCATTTT. Translation gives CASSLPTSGTGHSREPQHF. The gene calls are TRBV28 and TRBJ1-5, with 8 bases aligning to TRBD1. This CDR3 has 19 residues. Germline V gives CDR1 MDHEN, CDR2 SYDVKM. V trimming: 6 bases; J trimming: 8 bases; junction bases outside the gene matches: 24. Full variable domain (missing parts from reference TRBV28 and TRBJ1-5): DVKVTQSSRYLVKRTGEKVFLECVQDMDHENMFWYRQDPGLGLRLIYFSYDVKMKEKGDIPEGYSVSREKKERFSLILESASTNQTSMYLCASSLPTSGTGHSREPQHFGDGTRLSIL.

This clone was seen a few times. This chain connects TRBV6-4 to TRBJ2-3, with no clear D. This CDR3 spans 13 amino acids. The germline V gene has CDR1 MRHNA and CDR2 SNTAGT. V lost 0 bases to trimming and J lost 3 bases, with 4 bases between them. The chain's CDR3 is CASSDSTTDTQYF. In DNA, the CDR3 is TGTGCCAGCAGTGACTCGACTACAGATACGCAGTATTTT.

This chain connects TRBV19 to TRBJ1-1; D call uncertain. The V gene lost 3 bases and the J gene lost 0 bases, with 17 bases spanning the gap. The CDR3 loop spans 17 amino acids. Germline V gene data show CDR1 as LNHDA and CDR2 as SQIVND (reference sequence). This CDR3 is CASSIGLRDLMNTEAFF. The CDR3 DNA sequence: TGTGCCAGTAGTATTGGGCTACGCGACCTCATGAACACTGAAGCTTTCTTT.

CDR3 sequence reads: CASSLPSGSTEAFF. In DNA form, the CDR3 reads TGCGCCAGCAGCTTGCCCTCCGGGAGCACTGAAGCTTTCTTT. The V call is TRBV5-1, the J call TRBJ1-1; no clear D gene. Per germline, CDR1 SGHRS and CDR2 YFSETQ. V lost 1 base and J lost 4, with 11 bases in between. The length of the CDR3 is 14 residues.

This chain links TRBV15 with TRBJ2-5; 8 nucleotides agree with TRBD2. The ends lost 3 bases at V and 5 bases at J; junction bases unmatched: 11. Looked up from germline, CDR1 is LNHNV and CDR2 is YYDKDF (reference sequence). There are 16 residues in the CDR3. The CDR3 protein is CATSSESGSALETQYF. In nucleotides, the CDR3 is TGTGCCACCAGCAGTGAAAGCGGGAGCGCCTTGGAGACCCAGTACTTC.

The chain recombines TRBV19 with TRBJ1-4; a possible D gene is TRBD1 (5 bases). Germline values: CDR1 LNHDA, CDR2 SQIVND (reference sequence). The CDR3 runs to 17 residues. V was shortened by 3 bases and J by 4 bases, with 18 bases between the two germline ends. CDR3 sequence (DNA): TGTGCCAGTAGTATCGGTGGGGCCCACCTTATTAATGAAAAACTGTTTTTT. This encodes CASSIGGAHLINEKLFF.

The chain combines TRBV19 with TRBJ2-1; 8 nucleotides line up with TRBD2. Looked up from germline, CDR1 is LNHDA and CDR2 is SQIVND (reference sequence). CDR3 size: 16 residues. V lost 7 bases to trimming and J lost 1 base; unmatched junction nucleotides: 9. As DNA, the CDR3 is TGTGCCAGTAAAGAAAATCTAGCGGGTTCCTACAATGAGCAGTTCTTC. This sequence encodes CASKENLAGSYNEQFF.

The rearrangement uses TRBV27 and TRBJ1-1; D remains unclear. CDR1 and CDR2 from the germline V gene are MNHEY and SMNVEV (reference sequence). The CDR3 is 13 residues long. Trimming removed 3 bases from V and 2 bases from J, with 7 bases in between. The CDR3 DNA is TGTGCCAGCAGTTTTCTACCAAACACTGAAGCTTTCTTT. This translates into CASSFLPNTEAFF.

The chain employs TRBV4-1 and TRBJ1-2; possible D gene TRBD1, 5 bases. This CDR3 spans 15 amino acids. The germline V gene encodes CDR1 MGHRA and CDR2 YSYEKL. V lost 0 bases, J lost 4 bases, and 12 bases lay in between. For the CDR3, the DNA is TGCGCCAGCAGCCAAGACGAAGGGGATACCTATGGCTACACCTTC. This codes for CASSQDEGDTYGYTF.

V is TRBV7-8 and J is TRBJ1-5, with D maybe TRBD1 (6 bases). The CDR3 sequence is 14 residues long. V was shortened by 7 bases and J by 5 bases, with 15 bases between the two germline ends. Germline V CDR1 and CDR2: SGHVS, FQNEAQ. The CDR3 here is CASNRLGQDQPQHF. In DNA form, the CDR3 reads TGTGCCAGCAACCGCCTGGGACAAGATCAGCCCCAGCATTTT.

This chain uses TRBV7-9 with TRBJ2-7, with D perhaps TRBD1 (6 bases). The germline gives CDR1 SEHNR, CDR2 FQNEAQ (reference sequence). The V gene lost 3 bases and the J gene lost 0 bases, with 18 bases spanning the gap. This CDR3 region has 17 residues. The CDR3, as DNA: TGTGCCAGCAGCTTTTTAGACGGGACATACGGCTCCTACGAGCAGTACTTC. Translated, it gives CASSFLDGTYGSYEQYF. Full variable domain (remainder filled in from reference TRBV7-9 and TRBJ2-7): DTGVSQNPRHKITKRGQNVTFRCDPISEHNRLYWYRQTLGQGPEFLTYFQNEAQLEKSRLLSDRFSAERPKGSFSTLEIQRTEQGDSAMYLCASSFLDGTYGSYEQYFGPGTRLTVT.

The CDR3 coding sequence is TGTGCCAGCAGTTTGGGCTTCTCTGGGGCCAACGTCCTGACTTTC. Translated: CASSLGFSGANVLTF. This chain links TRBV6-5 with TRBJ2-6; no clear D. V gave up 4 bases and J gave up 0 bases, with 7 bases separating them. The germline V gene encodes CDR1 MNHEY and CDR2 SVGAGI. The length of the CDR3 is 15 residues.